Listed below are T cell receptor beta chains from one sample, sequenced in a study of cytomegalovirus exposure and HLA in healthy donors. TCRdb keeps only in-frame clones here, not all; method: immunoSEQ multiplex PCR. The sample has about 180,000 clones, over 75% seen once. What was sequenced was PBMCs. All receptors derive from a woman between 45 and 65 years old in good health and CMV-seropositive. Each CDR3 is given with its conserved first and last residue. The order of the fields is clone size, V gene, D gene, J gene, CDR3 protein, CDR3 DNA. The D gene is left open where the match is weak. Not all rows give a size; the values are once, few, many and, for expanded clones, a class.

>.|TRBV27|TRBD2|TRBJ2-1
CASSPIQGLASYNEQFF
TGTGCCAGCAGCCCCATCCAGGGACTAGCTTCCTACAATGAGCAGTTCTTC
>.|TRBV27|.|TRBJ1-5
CASSRGGLSNQPQHF
TGTGCCAGCAGTAGGGGAGGGCTTAGCAATCAGCCCCAGCATTTT
>.|TRBV28|.|TRBJ1-2
CASSRDFNYGYTF
TGTGCCAGTTCCCGGGACTTTAACTATGGCTACACCTTC
>.|TRBV9|.|TRBJ1-3
CASSVAPGNTIYF
TGTGCCAGCAGCGTAGCTCCGGGAAACACCATATATTTT
>once|TRBV18|.|TRBJ1-1
CASSPAQDNEAFF
TGTGCCAGCTCACCAGCGCAGGATAATGAAGCTTTCTTT
>.|TRBV5-1|TRBD2|TRBJ2-1
CASSSRGVVAGVDEQFF
TGCGCCAGCAGCTCCCGTGGGGTGGTAGCGGGGGTCGATGAGCAGTTCTTC
>.|TRBV14|.|TRBJ1-2
CASSQQLGEYGYTF
TGTGCCAGCAGCCAACAACTAGGAGAGTATGGCTACACCTTC
>.|TRBV19|.|TRBJ1-5
CASSLMRKGGGNQPQHF
TGTGCCAGTAGTCTTATGCGCAAGGGGGGGGGCAATCAGCCCCAGCATTTT
>.|TRBV7-9|TRBD1|TRBJ1-2
CASSPGTGWGGYTF
TGTGCCAGCAGCCCCGGGACAGGGTGGGGTGGCTACACCTTC
>.|TRBV7-9|.|TRBJ1-5
CASSLEAAGYQPQHF
TGTGCCAGCAGCTTAGAGGCCGCAGGTTATCAGCCCCAGCATTTT
>.|TRBV10-3|TRBD1|TRBJ2-7
CAISRTGVDEQYF
TGTGCCATCAGTCGGACAGGGGTGGACGAGCAGTACTTC
>.|TRBV4-3|.|TRBJ1-6
CASSQEPNGQPNSPLHF
TGCGCCAGCAGCCAAGAGCCCAACGGACAGCCTAATTCACCCCTCCACTTT
>.|TRBV11-2|.|TRBJ2-7
CASSLRRGHEQYF
TGTGCCAGCAGCTTACGCAGGGGACACGAGCAGTACTTC
>.|TRBV7-8|.|TRBJ1-2
CASSAGQPFYGYTF
TGTGCCAGCAGCGCTGGACAGCCTTTTTATGGCTACACCTTC